This T cell receptor beta chain was identified in a study of memory B cells and T cells in multiple sclerosis. Produced via immunoSEQ multiplex PCR; TCRdb's table is partial and in-frame only. The repertoire consists of fewer than 15,000 clones, with approximately 69% occurring once and the leading ten covering 2.3%. Trimming at V came to 9 bases and at J to 0 bases, leaving 12 bases not matched to a gene. CDR3 length: 16 amino acids. Germline lookup yields CDR1 MDHEN and CDR2 SYDVKM. The source of this sequence is a human donor with multiple sclerosis. The V and J genes are TRBV28 and TRBJ1-2, with 8 bases fitting TRBD1. Sequencing was carried out using memory (CD45RO+) CD4+ T cells from blood. CDR3 residues: CASSTTGEGANYGYTF. The CDR3 region has the DNA TGTGCCAGTTCGACGACAGGGGAAGGGGCTAACTATGGCTACACCTTC.